These 5 T cell receptor beta chains were sequenced from one sample in a study of blood T cell repertoires in COVID-19. Sequencing was performed with immunoSEQ multiplex PCR; in TCRdb, only in-frame clones are kept and a portion is missing. The sample lists about 440,000 clones, roughly 85% occurring once. The sample was PBMCs or T cells enriched from blood (not recorded which). These receptors were collected from a woman aged 18-29 years with acute COVID-19.

In its sample, this clone was seen a few times. This chain uses TRBV5-4 with TRBJ1-1; D is unclear. The germline V and J ends were trimmed by 4 bases and 3 bases, with 4 bases remaining between them. The CDR3 runs 11 residues. Germline CDR1 SGHNT, CDR2 YYREEE (reference sequence). In nucleotides, the CDR3 is TGTGCCAGCAGCGCGTACACTGAAGCTTTCTTT. This encodes CASSAYTEAFF.

This clone has a single count. This chain joins TRBV5-6 and TRBJ1-5, with no clear D. This CDR3 contains 13 residues. V was trimmed by 3 bases and J by 3 bases, leaving 7 bases between them. CDR1 SGHDT and CDR2 YYEEEE come from the germline V gene. CDR3 DNA: TGTGCCAGCAGCTACGGGTACAATCAGCCCCAGCATTTT. This sequence encodes CASSYGYNQPQHF.

This chain's CDR3 is CASSSGTSGNVDTQYF. CDR3 coding DNA: TGCGCCAGCAGCTCGGGGACTAGCGGGAATGTAGATACGCAGTATTTT. The chain links TRBV5-1 to TRBJ2-3; 13 bases fit TRBD2. V shed 3 bases and J 5 bases; nucleotides not matched to a gene: 6. The CDR3 length is 16 residues. The germline V gene has CDR1 SGHRS and CDR2 YFSETQ.

The chain couples TRBV7-2 to TRBJ1-2, with D possibly being TRBD1 (6 bases). V lost 5 bases and J lost 4, with 14 bases in between. Per germline, CDR1 SGHTA and CDR2 FQGNSA. The CDR3 runs to 14 residues. The CDR3 reads CASSQGRGIYGYTF. The CDR3 DNA reads as TGTGCCAGCAGCCAGGGGCGCGGAATCTATGGCTACACCTTC.

The V call is TRBV30, the J call TRBJ2-5; perhaps TRBD1 as D (6 bases). The CDR3 runs to 12 residues. CDR1 GTSNPN and CDR2 SVGIG come from the germline V gene (reference sequence). V lost 5 bases, J lost 1 base, and 8 bases lay in between. CDR3 in amino acids: CAWGQFQETQYF. The CDR3 DNA reads TGTGCCTGGGGACAGTTCCAAGAGACCCAGTACTTC.